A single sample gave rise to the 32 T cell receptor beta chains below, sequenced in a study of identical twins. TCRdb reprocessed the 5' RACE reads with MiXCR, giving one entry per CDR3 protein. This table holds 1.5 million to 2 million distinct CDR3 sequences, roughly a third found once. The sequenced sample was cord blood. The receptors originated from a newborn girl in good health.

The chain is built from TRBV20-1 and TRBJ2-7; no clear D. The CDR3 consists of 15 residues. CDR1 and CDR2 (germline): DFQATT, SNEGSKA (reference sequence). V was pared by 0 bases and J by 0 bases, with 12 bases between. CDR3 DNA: TGCAGTGCTAGAGATTATGCCCTCAGCTCCTACGAGCAGTACTTC. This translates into CSARDYALSSYEQYF.

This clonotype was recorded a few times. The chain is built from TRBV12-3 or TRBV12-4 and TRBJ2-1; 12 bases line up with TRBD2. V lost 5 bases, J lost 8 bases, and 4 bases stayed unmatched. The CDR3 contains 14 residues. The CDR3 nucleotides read TGTGCCAGCAGTCCTAGCGGGAGGGCCCATGAGCAGTTCTTC. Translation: CASSPSGRAHEQFF.

Written as DNA, the CDR3 is TGTGCCAGCCGACAGGGTGAGCAAGAGACCCAGTACTTC. It yields the protein CASRQGEQETQYF. The genes are TRBV19 and TRBJ2-5; TRBD1 agrees at 7 bases. This CDR3 is built from 13 residues. Losses at the gene ends were 9 bases for V and 2 bases for J; bases not matched to a gene: 6. Germline-derived CDR1 and CDR2 are LNHDA and SQIVND (reference sequence).

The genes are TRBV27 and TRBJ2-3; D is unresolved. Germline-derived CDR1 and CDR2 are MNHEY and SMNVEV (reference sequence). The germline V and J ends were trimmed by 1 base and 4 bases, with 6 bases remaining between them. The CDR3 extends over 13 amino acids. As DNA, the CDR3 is TGTGCCAGCAGTTTATTTACGGCAGATACGCAGTATTTT. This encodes CASSLFTADTQYF.

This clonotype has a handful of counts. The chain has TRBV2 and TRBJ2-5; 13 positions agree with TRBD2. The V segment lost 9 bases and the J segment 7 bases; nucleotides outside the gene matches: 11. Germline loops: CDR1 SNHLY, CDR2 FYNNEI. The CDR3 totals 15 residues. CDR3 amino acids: CASREGLAGPGTQYF. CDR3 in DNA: TGTGCCAGTCGAGAGGGACTAGCGGGGCCAGGGACCCAGTACTTC.

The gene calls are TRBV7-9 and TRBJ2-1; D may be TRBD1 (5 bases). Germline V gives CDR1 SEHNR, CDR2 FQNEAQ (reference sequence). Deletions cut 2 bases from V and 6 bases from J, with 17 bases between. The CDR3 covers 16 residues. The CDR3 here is CASSLRPLNRSNEQFF. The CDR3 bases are TGTGCCAGCAGCTTACGCCCACTCAACAGGTCCAATGAGCAGTTCTTC. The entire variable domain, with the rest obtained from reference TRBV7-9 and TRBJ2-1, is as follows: DTGVSQNPRHKITKRGQNVTFRCDPISEHNRLYWYRQTLGQGPEFLTYFQNEAQLEKSRLLSDRFSAERPKGSFSTLEIQRTEQGDSAMYLCASSLRPLNRSNEQFFGPGTRLTVL.

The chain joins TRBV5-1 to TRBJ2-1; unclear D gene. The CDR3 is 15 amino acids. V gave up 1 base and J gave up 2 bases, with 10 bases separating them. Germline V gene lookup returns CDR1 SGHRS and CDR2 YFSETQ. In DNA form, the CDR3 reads TGCGCCAGCAGCTTGAAACCCCTGGCCTACAATGAGCAGTTCTTC. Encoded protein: CASSLKPLAYNEQFF.

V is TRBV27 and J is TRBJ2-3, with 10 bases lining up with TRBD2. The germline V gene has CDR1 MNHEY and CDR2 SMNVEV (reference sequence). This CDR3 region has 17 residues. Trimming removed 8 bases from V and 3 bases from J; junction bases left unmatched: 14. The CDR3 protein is CASELGKGLARTDTQYF. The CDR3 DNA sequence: TGTGCCAGCGAGTTGGGGAAGGGACTAGCGAGAACAGATACGCAGTATTTT.

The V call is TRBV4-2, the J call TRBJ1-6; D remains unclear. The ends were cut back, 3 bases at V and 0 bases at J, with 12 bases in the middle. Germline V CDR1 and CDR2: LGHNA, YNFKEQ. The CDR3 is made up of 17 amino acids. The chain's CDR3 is CASSQTPGGSYNSPLHF. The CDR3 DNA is TGTGCCAGCAGCCAGACCCCGGGAGGCTCCTATAATTCACCCCTCCACTTT.

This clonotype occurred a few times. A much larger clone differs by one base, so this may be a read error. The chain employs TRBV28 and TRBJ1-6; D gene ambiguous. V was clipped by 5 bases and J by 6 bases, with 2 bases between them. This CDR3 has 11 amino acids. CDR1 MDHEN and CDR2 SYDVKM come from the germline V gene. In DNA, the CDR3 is TGTGCCAGCAGTATTAATTCACCCCTCCACTTT. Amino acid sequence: CASSINSPLHF.

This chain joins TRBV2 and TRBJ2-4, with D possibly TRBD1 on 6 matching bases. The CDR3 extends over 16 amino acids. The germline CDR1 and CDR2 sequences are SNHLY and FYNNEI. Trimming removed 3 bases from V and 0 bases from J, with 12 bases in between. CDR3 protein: CASSEDSSVAKNIQYF. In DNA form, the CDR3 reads TGTGCCAGCAGTGAGGACAGTTCCGTAGCCAAAAACATTCAGTACTTC.

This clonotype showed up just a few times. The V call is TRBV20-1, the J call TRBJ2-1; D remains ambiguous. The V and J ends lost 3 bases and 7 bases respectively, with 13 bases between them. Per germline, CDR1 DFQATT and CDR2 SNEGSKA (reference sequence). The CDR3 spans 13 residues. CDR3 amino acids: CSARGVRLNEQFF. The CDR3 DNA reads TGCAGTGCTAGGGGCGTACGGTTGAATGAGCAGTTCTTC.

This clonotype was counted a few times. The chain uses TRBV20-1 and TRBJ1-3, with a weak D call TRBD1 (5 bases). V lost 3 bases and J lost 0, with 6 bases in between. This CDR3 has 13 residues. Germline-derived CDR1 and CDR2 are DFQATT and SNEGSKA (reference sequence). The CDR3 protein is CSARDNSGNTIYF. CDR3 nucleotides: TGCAGTGCTAGGGACAACTCTGGAAACACCATATATTTT.

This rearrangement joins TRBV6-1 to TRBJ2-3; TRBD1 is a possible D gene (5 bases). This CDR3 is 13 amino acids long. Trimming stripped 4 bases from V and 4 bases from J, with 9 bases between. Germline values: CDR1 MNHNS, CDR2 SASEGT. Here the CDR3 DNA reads TGTGCCAGCAGTGCCCCAGGGCCAGATACGCAGTATTTT. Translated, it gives CASSAPGPDTQYF.

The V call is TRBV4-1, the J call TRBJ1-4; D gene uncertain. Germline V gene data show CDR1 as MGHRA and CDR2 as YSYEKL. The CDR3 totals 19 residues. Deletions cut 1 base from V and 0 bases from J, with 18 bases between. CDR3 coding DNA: TGCGCCAGCAGCCAAGCTTACTACACCCGGCAGGCAACTAATGAAAAACTGTTTTTT. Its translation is CASSQAYYTRQATNEKLFF.

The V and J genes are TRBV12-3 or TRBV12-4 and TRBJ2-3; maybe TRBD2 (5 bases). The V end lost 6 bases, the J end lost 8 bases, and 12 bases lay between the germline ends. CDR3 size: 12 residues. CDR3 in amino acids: CASRGRSGTQYF. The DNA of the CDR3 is TGTGCCAGCAGAGGGAGAAGCGGTACGCAGTATTTT.

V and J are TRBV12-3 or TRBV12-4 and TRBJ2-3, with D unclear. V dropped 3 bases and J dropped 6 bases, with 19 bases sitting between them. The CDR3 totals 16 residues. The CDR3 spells CASSFDKIAGADTQYF. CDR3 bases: TGTGCCAGCAGTTTTGACAAAATAGCCGGAGCGGATACGCAGTATTTT.

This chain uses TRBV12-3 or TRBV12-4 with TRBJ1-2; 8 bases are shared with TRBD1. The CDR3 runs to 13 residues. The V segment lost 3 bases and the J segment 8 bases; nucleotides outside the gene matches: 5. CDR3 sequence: CASSFWTGKGYTF. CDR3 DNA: TGTGCCAGCAGTTTCTGGACAGGGAAGGGCTACACCTTC.

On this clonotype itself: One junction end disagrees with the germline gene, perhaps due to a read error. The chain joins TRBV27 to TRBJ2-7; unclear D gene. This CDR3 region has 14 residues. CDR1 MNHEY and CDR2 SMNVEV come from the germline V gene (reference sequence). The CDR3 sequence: CAGSLPPNADEQYF. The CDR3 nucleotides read TGTGCCGGCAGTTTACCGCCCAACGCGGACGAGCAGTACTTC.

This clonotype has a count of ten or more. As DNA, the CDR3 is TGTGCCAGCAGTTTATCTTCTAACTATGGCTACACCTTC. This gives the protein CASSLSSNYGYTF. V is TRBV12-3 or TRBV12-4 and J is TRBJ1-2; D not certain. The CDR3 spans 13 residues. Trimming took 2 bases from V and 0 from J, leaving 4 bases between them.

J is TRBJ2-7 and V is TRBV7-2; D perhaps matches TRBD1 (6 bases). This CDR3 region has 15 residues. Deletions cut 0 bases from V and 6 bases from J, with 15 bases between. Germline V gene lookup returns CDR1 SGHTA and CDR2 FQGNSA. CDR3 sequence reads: CASSLAPVTGSEQYF. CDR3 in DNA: TGTGCCAGCAGCTTAGCCCCCGTGACAGGAAGCGAGCAGTACTTC.

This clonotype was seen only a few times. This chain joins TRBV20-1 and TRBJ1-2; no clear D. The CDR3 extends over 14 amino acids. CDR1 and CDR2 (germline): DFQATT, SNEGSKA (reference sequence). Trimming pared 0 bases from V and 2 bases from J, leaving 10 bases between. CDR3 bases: TGCAGTGCTAGAGACCCGGGAGTCAACTATGGCTACACCTTC. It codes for CSARDPGVNYGYTF.

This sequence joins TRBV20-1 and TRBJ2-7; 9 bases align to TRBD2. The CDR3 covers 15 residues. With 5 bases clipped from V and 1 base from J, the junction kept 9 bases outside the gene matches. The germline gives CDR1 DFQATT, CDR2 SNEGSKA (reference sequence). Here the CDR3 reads CSAYLAGEGSYEQYF. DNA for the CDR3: TGCAGTGCTTACTTAGCGGGAGAGGGATCCTACGAGCAGTACTTC.

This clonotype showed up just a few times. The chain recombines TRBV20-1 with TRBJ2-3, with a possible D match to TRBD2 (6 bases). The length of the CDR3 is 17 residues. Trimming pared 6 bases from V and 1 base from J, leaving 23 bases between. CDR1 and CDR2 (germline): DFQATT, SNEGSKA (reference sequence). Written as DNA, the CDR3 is TGCAGTGCCAGAACTCGGGACTCCGATAAAGGCACAGATACGCAGTATTTT. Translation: CSARTRDSDKGTDTQYF.

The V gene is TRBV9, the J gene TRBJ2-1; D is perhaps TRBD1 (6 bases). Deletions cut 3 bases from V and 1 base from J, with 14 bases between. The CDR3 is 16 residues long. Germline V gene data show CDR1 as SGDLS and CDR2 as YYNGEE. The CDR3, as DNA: TGTGCCAGCAGCGAGGGGGTGTTGACTTCCTACAATGAGCAGTTCTTC. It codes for CASSEGVLTSYNEQFF.

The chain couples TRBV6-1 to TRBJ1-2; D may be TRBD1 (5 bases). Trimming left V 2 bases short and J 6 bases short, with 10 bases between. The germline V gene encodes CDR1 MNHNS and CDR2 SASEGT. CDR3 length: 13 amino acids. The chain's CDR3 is CASSERPGDGYTF. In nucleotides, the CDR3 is TGTGCCAGCAGTGAACGGCCGGGGGATGGCTACACCTTC.

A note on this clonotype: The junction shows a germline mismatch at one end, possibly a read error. CDR3 residues: CAGSLDLLQETQYF. DNA for the CDR3: TGTGCCGGCAGCTTAGACTTACTCCAAGAGACCCAGTACTTC. This chain uses TRBV7-2 with TRBJ2-5; D gene uncertain. The germline V gene has CDR1 SGHTA and CDR2 FQGNSA. The CDR3 totals 14 residues.

Here the CDR3 DNA reads TGCAGTGCTCCTGCGGCCCTCTACAATGAGCAGTTCTTC. Translated, it gives CSAPAALYNEQFF. The rearrangement uses TRBV20-1 and TRBJ2-1; D is uncertain. Germline lookup yields CDR1 DFQATT and CDR2 SNEGSKA (reference sequence). The CDR3 loop spans 13 amino acids. V was pared by 5 bases and J by 3 bases, with 11 bases between.

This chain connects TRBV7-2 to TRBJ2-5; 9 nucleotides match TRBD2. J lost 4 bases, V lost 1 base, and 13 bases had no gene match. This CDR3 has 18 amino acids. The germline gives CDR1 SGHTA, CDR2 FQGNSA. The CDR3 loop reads CASSLVRTSGRWGETQYF. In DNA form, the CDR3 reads TGTGCCAGCAGCTTAGTACGAACTAGCGGGCGATGGGGAGAGACCCAGTACTTC.

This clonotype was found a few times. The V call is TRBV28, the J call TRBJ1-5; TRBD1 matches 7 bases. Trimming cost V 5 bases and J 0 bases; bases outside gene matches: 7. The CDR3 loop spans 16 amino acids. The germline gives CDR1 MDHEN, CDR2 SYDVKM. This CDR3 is CASSPTQGISNQPQHF. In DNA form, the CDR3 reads TGTGCCAGCAGTCCGACACAGGGGATTAGCAATCAGCCCCAGCATTTT.

This chain's CDR3 is CASSPRGKEELFF. The CDR3 nucleotides are TGCGCCAGCAGCCCCCGGGGGAAGGAAGAACTGTTTTTT. The chain recombines TRBV5-1 with TRBJ1-4; possible D gene TRBD1, 5 bases. Germline CDR1 is SGHRS and CDR2 is YFSETQ. The length of the CDR3 is 13 residues. The ends were cut back, 4 bases at V and 12 bases at J, with 16 bases in the middle.

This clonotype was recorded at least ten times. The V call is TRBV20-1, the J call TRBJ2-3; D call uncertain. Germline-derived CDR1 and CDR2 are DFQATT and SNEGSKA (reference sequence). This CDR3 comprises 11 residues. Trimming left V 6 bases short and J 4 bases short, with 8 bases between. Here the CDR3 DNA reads TGCAGTGCCAACCCCCCAGATACGCAGTATTTT. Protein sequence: CSANPPDTQYF.